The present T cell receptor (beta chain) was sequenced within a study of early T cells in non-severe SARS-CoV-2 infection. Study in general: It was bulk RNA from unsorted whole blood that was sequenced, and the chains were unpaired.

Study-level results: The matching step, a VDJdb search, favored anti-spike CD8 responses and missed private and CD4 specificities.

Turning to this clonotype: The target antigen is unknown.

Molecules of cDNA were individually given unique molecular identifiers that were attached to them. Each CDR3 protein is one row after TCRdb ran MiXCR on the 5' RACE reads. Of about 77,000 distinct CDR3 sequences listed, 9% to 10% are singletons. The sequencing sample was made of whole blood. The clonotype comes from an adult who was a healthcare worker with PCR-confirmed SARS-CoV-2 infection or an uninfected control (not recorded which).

CDR3 loop: CASSLDGEYGKLFF. As DNA, the CDR3 is TGCGCCAGCAGCTTGGACGGGGAATACGGAAAACTGTTTTTT. The rearrangement links TRBV5-1 to TRBJ1-4; D ambiguous. The CDR3 loop spans 14 amino acids. V was cut by 0 bases and J by 10 bases, with 13 bases left in between. Germline V gives CDR1 SGHRS, CDR2 YFSETQ.